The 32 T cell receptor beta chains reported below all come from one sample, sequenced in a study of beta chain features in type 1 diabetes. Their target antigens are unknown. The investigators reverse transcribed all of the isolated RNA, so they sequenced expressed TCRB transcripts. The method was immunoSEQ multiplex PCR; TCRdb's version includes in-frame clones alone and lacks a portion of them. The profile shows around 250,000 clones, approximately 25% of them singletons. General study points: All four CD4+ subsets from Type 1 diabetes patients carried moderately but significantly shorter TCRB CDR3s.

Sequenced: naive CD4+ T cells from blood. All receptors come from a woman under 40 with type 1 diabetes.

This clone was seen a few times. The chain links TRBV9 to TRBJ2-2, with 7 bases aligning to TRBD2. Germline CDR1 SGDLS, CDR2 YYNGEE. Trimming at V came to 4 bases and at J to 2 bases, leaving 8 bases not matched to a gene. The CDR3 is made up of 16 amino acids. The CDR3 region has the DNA TGTGCCAGCAGCCGACCCGGGACTATTAACACCGGGGAGCTGTTTTTT. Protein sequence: CASSRPGTINTGELFF. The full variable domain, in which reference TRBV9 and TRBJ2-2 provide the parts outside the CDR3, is DSGVTQTPKHLITATGQRVTLRCSPRSGDLSVYWYQQSLDQGLQFLIQYYNGEERAKGNILERFSAQQFPDLHSELNLSSLELGDSALYFCASSRPGTINTGELFFGEGSRLTVL.

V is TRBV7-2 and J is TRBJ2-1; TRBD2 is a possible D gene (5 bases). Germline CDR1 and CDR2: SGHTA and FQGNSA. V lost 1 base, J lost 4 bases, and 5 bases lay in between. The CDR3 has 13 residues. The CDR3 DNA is TGTGCCAGCAGCTTAGGACTATACAATGAGCAGTTCTTC. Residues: CASSLGLYNEQFF.

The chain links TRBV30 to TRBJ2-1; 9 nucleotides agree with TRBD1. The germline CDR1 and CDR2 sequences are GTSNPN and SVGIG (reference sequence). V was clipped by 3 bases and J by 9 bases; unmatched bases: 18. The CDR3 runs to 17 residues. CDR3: CAWSTHWTGDMTGEQFF. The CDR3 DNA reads TGTGCCTGGAGCACACACTGGACAGGGGATATGACCGGTGAGCAGTTCTTC.

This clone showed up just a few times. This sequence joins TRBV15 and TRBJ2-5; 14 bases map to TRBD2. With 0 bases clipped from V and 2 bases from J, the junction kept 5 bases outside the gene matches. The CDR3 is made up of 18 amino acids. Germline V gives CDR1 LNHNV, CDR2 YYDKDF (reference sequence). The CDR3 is CATSRDQGTSGRQETQYF. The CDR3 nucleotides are TGTGCCACCAGCAGAGATCAGGGGACTAGCGGGAGACAAGAGACCCAGTACTTC.

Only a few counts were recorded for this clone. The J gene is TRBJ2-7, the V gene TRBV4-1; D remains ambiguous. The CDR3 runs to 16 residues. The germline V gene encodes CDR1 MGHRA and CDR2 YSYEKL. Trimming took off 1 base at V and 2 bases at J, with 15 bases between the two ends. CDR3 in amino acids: CASSQAPQGGPYEQYF. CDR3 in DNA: TGCGCCAGCAGCCAAGCCCCTCAAGGCGGCCCCTACGAGCAGTACTTC.

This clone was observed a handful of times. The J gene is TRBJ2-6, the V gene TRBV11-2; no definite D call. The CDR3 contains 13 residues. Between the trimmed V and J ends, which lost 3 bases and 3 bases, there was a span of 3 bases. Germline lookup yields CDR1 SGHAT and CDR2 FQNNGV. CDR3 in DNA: TGTGCCAGCAGCTTTTATGGGGCCAACGTCCTGACTTTC. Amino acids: CASSFYGANVLTF.

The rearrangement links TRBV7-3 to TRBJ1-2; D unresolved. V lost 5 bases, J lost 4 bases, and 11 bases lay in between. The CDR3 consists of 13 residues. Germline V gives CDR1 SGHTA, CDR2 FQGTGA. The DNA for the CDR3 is TGTGCCAGCAGCCCTGACGCGGGCTATGGCTACACCTTC. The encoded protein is CASSPDAGYGYTF.

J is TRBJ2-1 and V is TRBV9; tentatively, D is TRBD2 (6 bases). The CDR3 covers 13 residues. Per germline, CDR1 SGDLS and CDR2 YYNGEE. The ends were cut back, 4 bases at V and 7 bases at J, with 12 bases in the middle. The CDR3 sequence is CASSPRRGNEQFF. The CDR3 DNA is TGTGCCAGCAGCCCCCGTCGGGGGAATGAGCAGTTCTTC.

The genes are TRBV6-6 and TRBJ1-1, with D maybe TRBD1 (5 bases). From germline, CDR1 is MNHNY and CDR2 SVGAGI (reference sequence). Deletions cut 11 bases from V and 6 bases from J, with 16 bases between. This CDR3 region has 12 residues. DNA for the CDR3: TGTGCCGGGGGGGGGTTGGGGGCTGAAGCTTTCTTT. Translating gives CAGGGLGAEAFF.

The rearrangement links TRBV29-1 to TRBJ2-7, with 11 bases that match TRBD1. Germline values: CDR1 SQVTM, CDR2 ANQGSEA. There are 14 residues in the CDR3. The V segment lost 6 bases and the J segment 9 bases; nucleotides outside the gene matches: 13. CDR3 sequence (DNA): TGCAGCGTAGCCACGGGACAGGGGGTAGTCGGGCAGTACTTC. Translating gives CSVATGQGVVGQYF.

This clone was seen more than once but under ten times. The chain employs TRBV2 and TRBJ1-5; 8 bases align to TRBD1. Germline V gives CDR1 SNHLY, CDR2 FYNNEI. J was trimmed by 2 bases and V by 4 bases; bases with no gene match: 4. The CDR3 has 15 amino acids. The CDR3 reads CASSAGTGGNQPQHF. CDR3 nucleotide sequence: TGTGCCAGCAGTGCCGGGACAGGAGGCAATCAGCCCCAGCATTTT.

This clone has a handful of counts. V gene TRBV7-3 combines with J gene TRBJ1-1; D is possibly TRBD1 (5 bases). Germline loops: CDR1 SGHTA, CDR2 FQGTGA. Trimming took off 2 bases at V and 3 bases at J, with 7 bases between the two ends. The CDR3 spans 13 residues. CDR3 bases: TGTGCCAGCAGCTTAGAACAGGACACTGAAGCTTTCTTT. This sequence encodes CASSLEQDTEAFF.

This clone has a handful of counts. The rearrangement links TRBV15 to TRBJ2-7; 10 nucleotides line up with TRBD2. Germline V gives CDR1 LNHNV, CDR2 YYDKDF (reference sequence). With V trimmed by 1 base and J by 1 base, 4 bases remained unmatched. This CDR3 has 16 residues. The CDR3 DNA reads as TGTGCCACCAGCAGAGGAGGGACTAGCGTTTCCTACGAGCAGTACTTC. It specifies CATSRGGTSVSYEQYF. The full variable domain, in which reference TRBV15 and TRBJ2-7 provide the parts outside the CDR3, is DAMVIQNPRYQVTQFGKPVTLSCSQTLNHNVMYWYQQKSSQAPKLLFHYYDKDFNNEADTPDNFQSRRPNTSFCFLDIRSPGLGDTAMYLCATSRGGTSVSYEQYFGPGTRLTVT.

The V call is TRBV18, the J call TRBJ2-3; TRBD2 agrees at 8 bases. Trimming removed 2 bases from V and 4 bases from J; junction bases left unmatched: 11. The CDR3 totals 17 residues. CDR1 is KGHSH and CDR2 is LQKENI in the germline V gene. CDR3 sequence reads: CASSPAPGLGGADTQYF. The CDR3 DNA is TGTGCCAGCTCACCAGCTCCGGGACTAGGAGGTGCAGATACGCAGTATTTT. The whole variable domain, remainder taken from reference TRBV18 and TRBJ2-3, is NAGVMQNPRHLVRRRGQEARLRCSPMKGHSHVYWYRQLPEEGLKFMVYLQKENIIDESGMPKERFSAEFPKEGPSILRIQQVVRGDSAAYFCASSPAPGLGGADTQYFGPGTRLTVL.

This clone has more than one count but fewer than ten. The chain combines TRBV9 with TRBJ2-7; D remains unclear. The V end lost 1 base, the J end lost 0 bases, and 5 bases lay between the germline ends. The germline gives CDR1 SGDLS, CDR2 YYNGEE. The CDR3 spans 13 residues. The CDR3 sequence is CASSVSSSYEQYF. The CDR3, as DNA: TGTGCCAGCAGCGTATCGTCCTCCTACGAGCAGTACTTC.

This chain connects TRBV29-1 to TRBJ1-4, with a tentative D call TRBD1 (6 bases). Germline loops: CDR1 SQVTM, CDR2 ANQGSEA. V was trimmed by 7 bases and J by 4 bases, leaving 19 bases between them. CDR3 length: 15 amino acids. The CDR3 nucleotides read TGCAGCGCAAAACAGGGATGGATAGATAATGAAAAACTGTTTTTT. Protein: CSAKQGWIDNEKLFF.

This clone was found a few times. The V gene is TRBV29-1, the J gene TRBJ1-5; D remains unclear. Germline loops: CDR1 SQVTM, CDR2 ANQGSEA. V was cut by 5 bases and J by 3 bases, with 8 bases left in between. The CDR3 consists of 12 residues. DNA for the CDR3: TGCAGCGTTCAGGAATTCAATCAGCCCCAGCATTTT. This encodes CSVQEFNQPQHF. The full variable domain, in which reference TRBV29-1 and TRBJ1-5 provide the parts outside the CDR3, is SAVISQKPSRDICQRGTSLTIQCQVDSQVTMMFWYRQQPGQSLTLIATANQGSEATYESGFVIDKFPISRPNLTFSTLTVSNMSPEDSSIYLCSVQEFNQPQHFGDGTRLSIL.

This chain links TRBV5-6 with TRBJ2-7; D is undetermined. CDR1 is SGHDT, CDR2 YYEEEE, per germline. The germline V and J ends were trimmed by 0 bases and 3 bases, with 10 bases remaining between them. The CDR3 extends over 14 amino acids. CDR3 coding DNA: TGTGCCAGCAGCTTGGGAGTGGAGTACTACGAGCAGTACTTC. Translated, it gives CASSLGVEYYEQYF.

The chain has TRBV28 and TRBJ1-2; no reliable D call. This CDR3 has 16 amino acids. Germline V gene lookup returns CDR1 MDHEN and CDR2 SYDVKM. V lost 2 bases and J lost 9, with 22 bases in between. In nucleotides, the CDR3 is TGTGCCAGCAGTTTACATGGCGCAGGACTGTACTGGAGCTACACCTTC. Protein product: CASSLHGAGLYWSYTF.

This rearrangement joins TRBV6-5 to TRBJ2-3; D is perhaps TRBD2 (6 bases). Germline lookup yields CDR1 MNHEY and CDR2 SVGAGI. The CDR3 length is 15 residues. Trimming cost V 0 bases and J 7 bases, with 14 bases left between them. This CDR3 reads CASSYSPGAAYTQYF. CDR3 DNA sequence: TGTGCCAGCAGTTACTCGCCGGGAGCGGCATATACGCAGTATTTT.

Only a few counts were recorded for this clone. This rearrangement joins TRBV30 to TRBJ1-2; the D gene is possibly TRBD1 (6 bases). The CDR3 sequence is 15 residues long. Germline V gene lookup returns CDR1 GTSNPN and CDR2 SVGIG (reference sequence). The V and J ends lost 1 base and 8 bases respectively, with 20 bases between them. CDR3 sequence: CAWSGLTGIRVGYTF. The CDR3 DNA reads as TGTGCCTGGAGTGGCCTCACAGGGATTCGGGTCGGCTACACCTTC.

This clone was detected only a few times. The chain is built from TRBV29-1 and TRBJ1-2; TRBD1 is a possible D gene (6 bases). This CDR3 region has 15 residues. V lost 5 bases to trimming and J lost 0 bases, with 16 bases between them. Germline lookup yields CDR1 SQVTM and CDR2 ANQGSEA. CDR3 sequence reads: CSVTARQVANYGYTF. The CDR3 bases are TGCAGCGTTACCGCTCGACAGGTAGCTAACTATGGCTACACCTTC. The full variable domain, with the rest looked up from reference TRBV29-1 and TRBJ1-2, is SAVISQKPSRDICQRGTSLTIQCQVDSQVTMMFWYRQQPGQSLTLIATANQGSEATYESGFVIDKFPISRPNLTFSTLTVSNMSPEDSSIYLCSVTARQVANYGYTFGSGTRLTVV.

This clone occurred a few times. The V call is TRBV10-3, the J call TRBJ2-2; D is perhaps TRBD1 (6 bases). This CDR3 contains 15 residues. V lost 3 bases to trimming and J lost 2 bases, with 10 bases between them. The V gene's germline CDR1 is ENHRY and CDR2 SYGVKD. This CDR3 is CAISERTANTGELFF. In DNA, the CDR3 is TGTGCCATCAGTGAAAGGACAGCCAACACCGGGGAGCTGTTTTTT.

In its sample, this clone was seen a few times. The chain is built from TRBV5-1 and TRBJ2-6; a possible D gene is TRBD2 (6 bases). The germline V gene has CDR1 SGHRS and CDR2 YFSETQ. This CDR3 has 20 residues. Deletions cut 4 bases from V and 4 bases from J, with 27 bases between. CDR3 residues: CASSVLSGSRPTGGANVLTF. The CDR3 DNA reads TGCGCCAGCAGCGTGCTTAGCGGATCCCGGCCTACAGGAGGGGCCAACGTCCTGACTTTC.

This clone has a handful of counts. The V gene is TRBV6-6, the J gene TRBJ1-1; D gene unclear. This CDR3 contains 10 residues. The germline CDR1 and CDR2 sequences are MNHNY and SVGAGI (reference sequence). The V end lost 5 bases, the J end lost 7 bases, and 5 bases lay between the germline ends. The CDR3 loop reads CASSRIEAFF. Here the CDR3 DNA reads TGTGCCAGCAGTCGTATTGAAGCTTTCTTT.

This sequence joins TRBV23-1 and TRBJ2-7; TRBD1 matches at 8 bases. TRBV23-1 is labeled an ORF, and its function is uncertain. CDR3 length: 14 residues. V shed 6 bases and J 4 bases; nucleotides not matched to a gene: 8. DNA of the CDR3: TGCGCCAGCAGCCCCAGGGGGCGCGTATACGAGCAGTACTTC. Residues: CASSPRGRVYEQYF.

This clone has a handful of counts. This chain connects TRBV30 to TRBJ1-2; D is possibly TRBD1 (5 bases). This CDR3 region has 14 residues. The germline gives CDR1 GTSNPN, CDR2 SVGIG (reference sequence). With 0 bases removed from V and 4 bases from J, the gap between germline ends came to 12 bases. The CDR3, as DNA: TGTGCCTGGAGTGTACTAACAGGCCTCTATGGCTACACCTTC. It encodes CAWSVLTGLYGYTF.

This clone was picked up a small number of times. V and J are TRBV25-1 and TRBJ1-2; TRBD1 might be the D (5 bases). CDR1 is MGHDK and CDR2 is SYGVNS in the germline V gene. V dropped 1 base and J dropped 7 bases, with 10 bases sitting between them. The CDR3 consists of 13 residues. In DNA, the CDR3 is TGTGCCAGCAGTGAATCAGGGACTGGTGGCTACACCTTC. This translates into CASSESGTGGYTF.

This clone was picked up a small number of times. The chain's CDR3 is CASSPPSRDYGYTF. The CDR3 region has the DNA TGTGCCAGCTCACCACCGAGCAGGGACTATGGCTACACCTTC. V is TRBV18 and J is TRBJ1-2; D might be TRBD1 (5 bases). This CDR3 spans 14 amino acids. Germline-derived CDR1 and CDR2 are KGHSH and LQKENI. The V end lost 0 bases, the J end lost 3 bases, and 8 bases lay between the germline ends.

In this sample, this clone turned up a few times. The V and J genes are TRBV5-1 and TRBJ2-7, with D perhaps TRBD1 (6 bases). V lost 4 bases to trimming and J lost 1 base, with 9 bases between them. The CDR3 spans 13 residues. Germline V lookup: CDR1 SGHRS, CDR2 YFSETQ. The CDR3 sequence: CASSTTGSYEQYF. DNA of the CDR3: TGCGCCAGCAGCACCACAGGGTCCTACGAGCAGTACTTC. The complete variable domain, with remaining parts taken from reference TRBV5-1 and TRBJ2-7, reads KAGVTQTPRYLIKTRGQQVTLSCSPISGHRSVSWYQQTPGQGLQFLFEYFSETQRNKGNFPGRFSGRQFSNSRSEMNVSTLELGDSALYLCASSTTGSYEQYFGPGTRLTVT.

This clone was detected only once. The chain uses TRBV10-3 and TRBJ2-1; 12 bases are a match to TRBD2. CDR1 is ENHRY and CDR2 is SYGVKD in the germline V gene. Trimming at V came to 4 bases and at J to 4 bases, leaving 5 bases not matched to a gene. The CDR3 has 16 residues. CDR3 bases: TGTGCCATCAGTGGATCTAGCGGGAGGGCTTACAATGAGCAGTTCTTC. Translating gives CAISGSSGRAYNEQFF.

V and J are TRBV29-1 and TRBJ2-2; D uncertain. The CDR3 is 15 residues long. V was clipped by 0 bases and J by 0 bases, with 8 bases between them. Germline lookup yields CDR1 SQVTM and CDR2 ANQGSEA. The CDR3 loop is CSVEEAGSNTGELFF. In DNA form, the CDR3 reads TGCAGCGTTGAAGAGGCAGGTTCGAACACCGGGGAGCTGTTTTTT.